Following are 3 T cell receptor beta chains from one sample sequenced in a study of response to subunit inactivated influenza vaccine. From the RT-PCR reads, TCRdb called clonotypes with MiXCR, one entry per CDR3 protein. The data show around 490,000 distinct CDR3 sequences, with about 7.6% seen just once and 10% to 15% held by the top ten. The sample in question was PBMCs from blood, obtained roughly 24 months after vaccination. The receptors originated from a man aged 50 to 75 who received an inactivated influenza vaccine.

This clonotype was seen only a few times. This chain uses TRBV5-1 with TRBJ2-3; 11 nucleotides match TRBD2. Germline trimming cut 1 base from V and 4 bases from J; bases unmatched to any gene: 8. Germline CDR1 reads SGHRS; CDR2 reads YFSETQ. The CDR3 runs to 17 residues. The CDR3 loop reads CASSLPIAGGRADTQYF. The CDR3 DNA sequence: TGCGCCAGCAGCTTGCCAATAGCGGGAGGGCGGGCAGATACGCAGTATTTT.

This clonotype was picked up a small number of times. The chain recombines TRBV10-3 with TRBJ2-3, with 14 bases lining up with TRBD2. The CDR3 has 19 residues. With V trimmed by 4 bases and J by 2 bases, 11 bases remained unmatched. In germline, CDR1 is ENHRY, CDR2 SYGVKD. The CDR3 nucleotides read TGTGCCATCAGTGGAGGGACTAGCGGGGGACCAAGTTTCACAGATACGCAGTATTTT. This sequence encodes CAISGGTSGGPSFTDTQYF.

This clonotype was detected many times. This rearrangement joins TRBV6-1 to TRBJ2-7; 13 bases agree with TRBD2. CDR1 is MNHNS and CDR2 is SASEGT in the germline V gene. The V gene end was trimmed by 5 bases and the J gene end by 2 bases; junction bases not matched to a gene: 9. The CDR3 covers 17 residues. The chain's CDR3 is CASSRLTSGGTPYEQYF. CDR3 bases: TGTGCCAGCAGTCGACTGACTAGCGGGGGGACACCCTACGAGCAGTACTTC.